The following is a T cell receptor (beta chain) sequence with its context. This clonotype was observed a handful of times. Its antigen remains undetermined. Per-base qualities were not stored, and no clone one base away is much larger. The data stem from a study of T cells in Graves' hyperthyroidism and ophthalmopathy (dated by TCRdb to the late 2010s). Concerning the study at large: To identify distinguishing TCR V-J signatures, a discovery cohort of 90 to 100 patients was used, comprising 40 to 45 with Graves' ophthalmopathy and under 60 with stable Graves' hyperthyroidism. An independent validation cohort of some 18 hyperthyroidism patients and about 16 patients who later progressed to ophthalmopathy tested prospective prediction of ophthalmopathy. The 95 to 100 discovery patients were randomly divided into training and test sets at a 7:3 ratio. In addition, the study compared T-cell repertoires in thyroid tissue and in blood from six Graves' hyperthyroidism patients. After blood sampling, hyperthyroidism patients were treated with methimazole at a starting dose of 30 mg daily, and ophthalmopathy patients were treated with high-dose intravenous methylprednisolone. The paper describes TCR Vbeta CDR3 sequencing of about 140 peripheral blood samples, made up of some 40 ophthalmopathy patients, around 73 hyperthyroidism patients and 17 progressor patients. Points the paper makes about the study in general: In validation, the model predicted progression to ophthalmopathy a median of 6.5 months before onset, with roughly 70% sensitivity and more than 72% specificity. A 13 V-J signature model separated ophthalmopathy from stable hyperthyroidism, with around 90% sensitivity and 81.08% specificity in cross-validation and 80%/75% in testing. No statistical method was used to fix the sample size in advance, and group allocation was not hidden from the investigators. Most expanded thyroid clonotypes (frequency above 0.001) were also found in blood, which suggests that blood repertoires may mirror thyroid immune responses.

The TCR beta CDR3 regions were amplified from the RNA transcripts. The first round of RT-PCR for the TCR CDR3 was performed with the HTBI primer set and the Qiagen OneStep RT-PCR kit. A second multiplex PCR round built the libraries, followed by size selection and purification. Paired-end sequencing of the libraries was performed with 100 bp reads on an Illumina HiSeq2000. In the authors' own workflow: SOAPnuke was used to process the raw data, with reads discarded if the reads contained adapters or uncalled bases, had a mean Phred below 15, or lacked an exact constant-primer or identifier match. COPE v1.2.5 was used to merge high-quality paired reads, and clonotypes were defined as unique nucleotide sequences. MiTCR v1.1 was used to align clonotypes to the IMGT TRBV, TRBD and TRBJ reference segments. Only V-J combinations with frequency above 0.0001, covering 98% to 99.2% of repertoires, were analysed. The TCS score was defined as the ratio of F50 (clonal expansion) to E x V (chaos), calculated using BLOSUM62-based TCRdist between CDR3 peptides within each V-J. Welch's t-statistics and random forest reduced approximately 520 V-J features to roughly 13, which were used in a naive Bayes classifier (R e1071). The Morisita-Horn index was used to measure how similar the thyroid and blood repertoires were. TCRdb handled the public reads itself, with Q25 trimming in fastp and clone calling in MiXCR, and kept productive beta chains. Each entry merges the rows of one CDR3 protein and shows their most common DNA and genes. V and J calls and clone size were set by TCRdb, not the authors. This sample has more than 500,000 distinct CDR3 sequences in its table, and about 46% of those were observed once. About 43% of the sample is in the top ten clones.

V is pared back by 4 bases and J by 2 bases, with 14 bases lying between the germline termini. CDR1 and CDR2 are drawn from the germline V gene: MGHDK, SYGVNS. Its CDR3 holds 15 amino acids, cysteine through phenylalanine. Only CDR3 DNA remains: 45 bases, in frame from the first base. Exclusion was applied to patients with uncontrolled infections, other autoimmune diseases, pregnancy or lactation. Diagnoses relied on clinical symptoms, serum thyroxine and TRAb, thyroid ultrasound and orbital computed tomography. Total RNA was extracted with Trizol reagent, and quality was checked on an Agilent 2100 Bioanalyzer.

The receptor's source is an adult woman with Graves' disease, either hyperthyroidism or ophthalmopathy (not recorded which). The receptor chain draws on TRBV25-1 and TRBJ2-5; matching of 5 bases hints at TRBD2 as the D gene. The sample consisted of peripheral blood or thyroid tissue (not recorded which). This receptor has the CDR3 CASSGRVGSQETQYF. The DNA sequence is TGTGCCAGCAGTGGGCGGGTCGGATCGCAAGAGACCCAGTACTTC.